Shown below are 30 T cell receptor beta chains from a single sample sequenced in a study of T cell changes during pregnancy in multiple sclerosis. The assay was immunoSEQ multiplex PCR, and TCRdb's table has in-frame clones only and misses some. Among 45,000 to 55,000 clones listed, about nine tenths were seen once. Source: CD4+ T cells from peripheral blood mononuclear cells, taken after pregnancy. The receptors here all came from a female donor in good health, enrolled as a control in a pregnancy study.

V usage is TRBV11-2 and J usage is TRBJ2-7, with TRBD1 matching 7 bases. Unmatched junction bases numbered 12, after V lost 5 bases and J lost 2 bases. Germline assignment: CDR1 SGHAT and CDR2 FQNNGV. The CDR3 has 16 amino acids. The CDR3 DNA sequence: TGTGCCAGCAGCAACCTAAGGACAGGATTGGCCTACGAGCAGTACTTC. It is translated as CASSNLRTGLAYEQYF.

The chain is built from TRBV28 and TRBJ1-2; 11 bases are shared with TRBD1. Germline assignment: CDR1 MDHEN and CDR2 SYDVKM. The CDR3 sequence is 15 residues long. V gave up 5 bases and J gave up 8 bases; unmatched junction bases: 10. CDR3 amino acids: CASSPIGQGAQGYTF. The CDR3 nucleotides are TGTGCCAGCAGTCCAATAGGACAGGGGGCGCAGGGCTACACCTTC.

The chain joins TRBV4-3 to TRBJ2-3, with 8 bases lining up with TRBD2. Looked up from germline, CDR1 is LGHNA and CDR2 is YSLEER. V lost 0 bases, J lost 3 bases, and 5 bases stayed unmatched. The CDR3 totals 16 residues. This CDR3 reads CASSQDRAGETDTQYF. For the CDR3, the DNA is TGCGCCAGCAGCCAAGACCGAGCGGGGGAGACAGATACGCAGTATTTT.

The chain employs TRBV6-5 and TRBJ2-1; unclear D gene. Germline CDR1 MNHEY, CDR2 SVGAGI. V lost 4 bases, J lost 5 bases, and 12 bases lay in between. This CDR3 has 14 residues. DNA of the CDR3: TGTGCCAGCAGTTCACGAATCAGGAACAATGAGCAGTTCTTC. Protein: CASSSRIRNNEQFF.

The chain is built from TRBV4-2 and TRBJ2-7; 7 bases align to TRBD1. The CDR3 is made up of 18 amino acids. V shed 0 bases, J shed 0 bases, and the junction held 11 bases outside the gene matches. Germline CDR1 and CDR2: LGHNA and YNFKEQ. CDR3 region: CASSQERTGARGSYEQYF. In nucleotides, the CDR3 is TGTGCCAGCAGCCAAGAAAGAACAGGGGCAAGAGGCTCCTACGAGCAGTACTTC.

The gene calls are TRBV6-4 and TRBJ1-4, with D possibly being TRBD1 (5 bases). CDR1 and CDR2 from the germline V gene are MRHNA and SNTAGT. The CDR3 runs 14 residues. Trimming stripped 11 bases from V and 5 bases from J, with 18 bases between. CDR3: CAGKPVDRNEKLFF. CDR3 sequence (DNA): TGTGCCGGCAAACCCGTCGACAGAAATGAAAAACTGTTTTTT.

In its sample, this clone was seen once. The J gene is TRBJ1-3, the V gene TRBV30; 10 bases match TRBD1. V lost 3 bases and J lost 7; bases outside the gene matches: 9. The CDR3 is 15 amino acids. Germline V gives CDR1 GTSNPN, CDR2 SVGIG (reference sequence). Here the CDR3 DNA reads TGTGCCTGGAGCGCCACGGACAGGGGGAGGAACACCATATATTTT. As protein: CAWSATDRGRNTIYF.

This clone was detected a few times. This sequence joins TRBV18 and TRBJ1-5, with TRBD1 identical over 7 bases. CDR3 size: 14 residues. Germline V gives CDR1 KGHSH, CDR2 LQKENI. V gave up 1 base and J gave up 5 bases; unmatched junction bases: 2. CDR3 sequence reads: CASSPRQGDQPQHF. The CDR3 coding sequence is TGTGCCAGCTCACCACGGCAGGGGGATCAGCCCCAGCATTTT.

This clone showed up just once. This chain links TRBV6-5 with TRBJ1-2, with 8 bases matching TRBD1. Germline V gene data show CDR1 as MNHEY and CDR2 as SVGAGI. This CDR3 comprises 12 residues. V dropped 7 bases and J dropped 5; count of bases not matched to a gene: 3. The CDR3 nucleotides are TGTGCCAGCACCGACAGGGGTTATGGCTACACCTTC. Translated: CASTDRGYGYTF.

The rearrangement uses TRBV14 and TRBJ1-2; weak D call: TRBD1 (5 bases). The length of the CDR3 is 12 residues. The V end was cut by 4 bases, the J end by 9 bases, with 12 bases between. The germline V gene encodes CDR1 SGHDN and CDR2 FVKESK. The CDR3 DNA reads as TGTGCCAGCAGCCTTACCTGGACACGCTACACCTTC. Protein product: CASSLTWTRYTF.

This chain links TRBV7-9 with TRBJ1-4, with D maybe TRBD1 (6 bases). CDR1 and CDR2 (germline): SEHNR, FQNEAQ (reference sequence). V lost 4 bases and J lost 8, with 20 bases in between. The CDR3 has 16 amino acids. CDR3 in amino acids: CASSSRGRGPEEKLFF. The CDR3 bases are TGTGCCAGCAGCTCGAGGGGGAGGGGACCCGAGGAAAAACTGTTTTTT.

V usage is TRBV4-3 and J usage is TRBJ1-4, with a weak D call TRBD1 (6 bases). The ends were cut back, 1 base at V and 5 bases at J, with 8 bases in the middle. Germline CDR1 is LGHNA and CDR2 is YSLEER. The CDR3 is 14 residues long. The CDR3 DNA reads as TGCGCCAGCAGCCAAGGACAGGAAAATGAAAAACTGTTTTTT. Amino acid sequence: CASSQGQENEKLFF.

The chain recombines TRBV4-3 with TRBJ1-2; D gene unclear. V was shortened by 3 bases and J by 5 bases, with 4 bases between the two germline ends. CDR3 length: 11 residues. CDR1 LGHNA and CDR2 YSLEER come from the germline V gene. DNA of the CDR3: TGCGCCAGCAGCCACCAGTATGGCTACACCTTC. It yields the protein CASSHQYGYTF.

CDR3: CASSFTSSGANVLTF. The CDR3 region has the DNA TGTGCCAGCAGCTTTACAAGCTCTGGGGCCAACGTCCTGACTTTC. The rearrangement joins TRBV5-6 to TRBJ2-6; D not resolved. The CDR3 totals 15 residues. Trimming removed 2 bases from V and 0 bases from J, with 6 bases in between. Germline V gene sequence: CDR1 SGHDT, CDR2 YYEEEE.

The V and J genes are TRBV11-2 and TRBJ2-1; 9 bases line up with TRBD1. Trimming took 0 bases from V and 9 from J; bases not matched to a gene: 6. From germline, CDR1 is SGHAT and CDR2 FQNNGV. This CDR3 comprises 15 residues. Here the CDR3 reads CASSLDHGQGSEQFF. For the CDR3, the DNA is TGTGCCAGCAGCTTAGATCACGGACAGGGGTCTGAGCAGTTCTTC.

The J gene is TRBJ2-5, the V gene TRBV2, with a tentative D call TRBD1 (6 bases). The CDR3 consists of 16 residues. Germline V gene data show CDR1 as SNHLY and CDR2 as FYNNEI. The V gene lost 6 bases and the J gene lost 5 bases, with 22 bases spanning the gap. CDR3 residues: CASRDSLTGPMETQYF. CDR3 sequence (DNA): TGTGCCAGCAGAGATTCACTGACAGGCCCGATGGAGACCCAGTACTTC.

The chain is built from TRBV9 and TRBJ2-7, with TRBD2 matching over 16 bases. From germline, CDR1 is SGDLS and CDR2 YYNGEE. V shed 5 bases, J shed 7 bases, and the junction held 9 bases outside the gene matches. The CDR3 runs 16 residues. This CDR3 reads CASRALGLAGGDEQYF. CDR3 DNA sequence: TGTGCCAGCAGGGCCTTGGGACTAGCGGGGGGGGATGAGCAGTACTTC.

The chain recombines TRBV2 with TRBJ2-1; the match to TRBD1 covers 10 bases. This CDR3 spans 12 amino acids. From germline, CDR1 is SNHLY and CDR2 FYNNEI. The ends lost 7 bases at V and 9 bases at J; junction bases unmatched: 3. Written as DNA, the CDR3 is TGTGCCAGCACGGGGACAGGGGTTGAGCAGTTCTTC. This encodes CASTGTGVEQFF.

This clone showed up just a few times. This chain links TRBV11-2 with TRBJ1-1; D gene uncertain. CDR1 and CDR2 (germline): SGHAT, FQNNGV. CDR3 length equals 15 residues. Trimming took off 5 bases at V and 0 bases at J, with 13 bases between the two ends. CDR3 DNA: TGTGCCAGCAGCCCAAATCTTAACATGAACACTGAAGCTTTCTTT. As protein: CASSPNLNMNTEAFF.

This clone was seen only once. V gene TRBV9 combines with J gene TRBJ2-7, with 8 bases aligning to TRBD2. The CDR3 runs 16 residues. The germline V gene encodes CDR1 SGDLS and CDR2 YYNGEE. V lost 0 bases to trimming and J lost 2 bases; unmatched junction nucleotides: 7. In nucleotides, the CDR3 is TGTGCCAGCAGCGTAGACGGGCGGGGGGCCACCTACGAGCAGTACTTC. Protein: CASSVDGRGATYEQYF.

V and J are TRBV4-3 and TRBJ2-1; 12 positions match TRBD2. This CDR3 is 15 amino acids long. V trimming: 1 base; J trimming: 12 bases; junction bases outside the gene matches: 7. Per germline, CDR1 LGHNA and CDR2 YSLEER. CDR3: CASSQATSGGAGQFF. CDR3 bases: TGCGCCAGCAGCCAAGCGACTAGCGGGGGCGCTGGGCAGTTCTTC.

CDR3 DNA: TGTGCCAGCAGCCCAACCACTAGCGGGGGTTTGGGGGAGCTGTTTTTT. Amino acids: CASSPTTSGGLGELFF. The genes are TRBV4-2 and TRBJ2-2, with 11 bases lining up with TRBD2. The CDR3 runs 16 residues. Trimming took 4 bases from V and 8 from J; bases not matched to a gene: 9. Per the germline V gene, CDR1 is LGHNA and CDR2 is YNFKEQ.

J is TRBJ1-2 and V is TRBV11-3, with 7 bases fitting TRBD1. The CDR3 loop spans 13 amino acids. Germline V gene data show CDR1 as SGHNT and CDR2 as YENEEA. Trimming removed 1 base from V and 7 bases from J; junction bases left unmatched: 3. CDR3 nucleotide sequence: TGTGCCAGCAGCTTAGGAGGGGGCCTTGGCTACACCTTC. This gives the protein CASSLGGGLGYTF.

The chain uses TRBV28 and TRBJ2-1, with TRBD2 matching 8 bases. The CDR3 is 16 residues long. Germline trimming cut 6 bases from V and 4 bases from J; bases unmatched to any gene: 11. From germline, CDR1 is MDHEN and CDR2 SYDVKM. The CDR3 spells CASRPGSSGGYNEQFF. The DNA for the CDR3 is TGTGCCAGCAGACCTGGCTCGAGCGGGGGATACAATGAGCAGTTCTTC.

The V call is TRBV5-1, the J call TRBJ1-6; D is unclear. This CDR3 contains 15 residues. V dropped 0 bases and J dropped 5 bases, with 9 bases sitting between them. Germline CDR1 and CDR2: SGHRS and YFSETQ. The DNA for the CDR3 is TGCGCCAGCAGCTTGGCCCCTTCGGATAATTCACCCCTCCACTTT. It yields the protein CASSLAPSDNSPLHF. The variable domain in full, with the rest retrieved from reference TRBV5-1 and TRBJ1-6, is KAGVTQTPRYLIKTRGQQVTLSCSPISGHRSVSWYQQTPGQGLQFLFEYFSETQRNKGNFPGRFSGRQFSNSRSEMNVSTLELGDSALYLCASSLAPSDNSPLHFGNGTRLTVT.

The chain recombines TRBV6-5 with TRBJ1-2; maybe TRBD1 (5 bases). The CDR3 runs to 14 residues. The V end was cut by 10 bases, the J end by 4 bases, with 19 bases between. The germline V gene encodes CDR1 MNHEY and CDR2 SVGAGI. The CDR3 DNA sequence: TGTGCCACTCAAGGGGCTTCAACCCTCTATGGCTACACCTTC. It codes for CATQGASTLYGYTF.

This clone was seen once. The chain employs TRBV5-6 and TRBJ1-2; 7 nucleotides agree with TRBD1. The CDR3 runs to 13 residues. V lost 4 bases to trimming and J lost 7 bases; unmatched junction nucleotides: 7. Germline lookup yields CDR1 SGHDT and CDR2 YYEEEE. The CDR3 DNA reads TGTGCCAGCAGCCTAGGACAGGAGGGTGGCTACACCTTC. Protein product: CASSLGQEGGYTF.

The J gene is TRBJ1-5, the V gene TRBV6-5; D might be TRBD1 (5 bases). CDR1 is MNHEY, CDR2 SVGAGI, per germline. The CDR3 is 14 residues long. The V gene lost 10 bases and the J gene lost 5 bases, with 18 bases spanning the gap. CDR3 region: CATSQGYQYQPQHF. In DNA, the CDR3 is TGTGCCACTTCCCAGGGTTACCAGTATCAGCCCCAGCATTTT.

This chain joins TRBV5-1 and TRBJ2-2, with TRBD1 identical over 8 bases. CDR3 size: 14 residues. Per germline, CDR1 SGHRS and CDR2 YFSETQ. V lost 7 bases to trimming and J lost 5 bases; unmatched junction nucleotides: 7. This CDR3 is CASGKTGVTGELFF. For the CDR3, the DNA is TGCGCCAGCGGGAAGACAGGGGTGACCGGGGAGCTGTTTTTT.

This chain links TRBV4-1 with TRBJ2-7, with 7 bases that match TRBD2. V shed 2 bases, J shed 7 bases, and the junction held 5 bases outside the gene matches. Germline V gene sequence: CDR1 MGHRA, CDR2 YSYEKL. The CDR3 contains 13 residues. The CDR3 DNA follows: TGCGCCAGCAGCCAATCATGGGGGGGTGAGCAGTACTTC. Encoded protein: CASSQSWGGEQYF.